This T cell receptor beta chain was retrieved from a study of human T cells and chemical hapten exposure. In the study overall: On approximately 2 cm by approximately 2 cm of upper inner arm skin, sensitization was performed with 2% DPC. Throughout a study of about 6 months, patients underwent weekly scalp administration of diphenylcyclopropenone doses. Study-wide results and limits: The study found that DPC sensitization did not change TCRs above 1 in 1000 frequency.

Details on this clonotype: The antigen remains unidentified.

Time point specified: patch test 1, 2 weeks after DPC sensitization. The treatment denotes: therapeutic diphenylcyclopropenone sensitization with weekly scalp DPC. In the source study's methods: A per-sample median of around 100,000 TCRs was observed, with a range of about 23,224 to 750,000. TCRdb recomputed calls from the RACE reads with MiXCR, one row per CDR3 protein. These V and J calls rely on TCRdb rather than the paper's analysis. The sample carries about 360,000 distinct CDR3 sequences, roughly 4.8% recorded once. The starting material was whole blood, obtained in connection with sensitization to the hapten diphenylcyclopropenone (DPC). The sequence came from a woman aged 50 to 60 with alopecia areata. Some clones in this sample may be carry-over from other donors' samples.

The CDR3 DNA follows: TGCGCCAGCAGCCTGGGCGGGAGGTCTAATGAAAAACTGTTTTTT. Its protein product is CASSLGGRSNEKLFF. The chain joins TRBV5-1 to TRBJ1-4; D ambiguous. CDR1 is SGHRS and CDR2 is YFSETQ in the germline V gene. The CDR3 has 15 residues. Trimming cost V 4 bases and J 3 bases, with 13 bases left between them.